The 14 T cell receptor beta chains given below trace back to one sample, sequenced in a study of blood T cell repertoires in COVID-19 (TCRdb year 2020). The library came from the immunoSEQ multiplex PCR assay. The source is immuneACCESS, and TCRdb retained only in-frame sequences with V and J called. Part of the clones is not carried over; for the studies checked, unresolved V genes explain less than half of this, and the remainder is unexplained. In this sample the table shows about 360,000 clones, about 89% of which occur a single time. Together, the top ten hold approximately 1.9% of the sample. The material sequenced was PBMCs or T cells enriched from blood (not recorded which). The receptors were sampled from a man in his forties or fifties in a cohort exposed to, infected with or recovered from COVID-19 (not recorded which).

The chain recombines TRBV19 with TRBJ2-1; TRBD2 matches 13 bases. The CDR3 is 13 amino acids. The ends lost 8 bases at V and 8 bases at J; junction bases unmatched: 3. Per germline, CDR1 LNHDA and CDR2 SQIVND (reference sequence). The CDR3 spells CASRLAGGDEQFF. CDR3 in DNA: TGTGCCAGTCGACTAGCGGGAGGAGATGAGCAGTTCTTC. Full variable domain (remainder filled in from reference TRBV19 and TRBJ2-1): DGGITQSPKYLFRKEGQNVTLSCEQNLNHDAMYWYRQDPGQGLRLIYYSQIVNDFQKGDIAEGYSVSREKKESFPLTVTSAQKNPTAFYLCASRLAGGDEQFFGPGTRLTVL.

The chain employs TRBV27 and TRBJ1-5, with a tentative D call TRBD1 (5 bases). Germline CDR1 reads MNHEY; CDR2 reads SMNVEV (reference sequence). The length of the CDR3 is 14 residues. The V and J ends lost 2 bases and 9 bases respectively, with 14 bases between them. CDR3 in DNA: TGTGCCAGCAGTTTAGGACGGGGGATTTGGCCCCAGCATTTT. Translating gives CASSLGRGIWPQHF.

This chain connects TRBV11-3 to TRBJ2-2, with TRBD1 identical over 7 bases. Per the germline V gene, CDR1 is SGHNT and CDR2 is YENEEA. The V and J ends lost 3 bases and 2 bases, in that order; junction bases with no gene match: 6. There are 16 residues in the CDR3. CDR3 region: CASSFRAGGNTGELFF. In DNA, the CDR3 is TGTGCCAGCAGCTTTCGGGCAGGGGGAAACACCGGGGAGCTGTTTTTT.

The rearrangement uses TRBV15 and TRBJ1-5; the match to TRBD1 covers 12 bases. Per germline, CDR1 LNHNV and CDR2 YYDKDF (reference sequence). V was clipped by 0 bases and J by 7 bases; unmatched bases: 10. The CDR3 is 18 amino acids. The CDR3 region is CATSRDEGTGGFRQPQHF. The CDR3 nucleotides read TGTGCCACCAGCAGAGATGAGGGGACAGGGGGCTTTAGACAGCCCCAGCATTTT. Together with reference TRBV15 and TRBJ1-5, the CDR3 gives the full variable domain: DAMVIQNPRYQVTQFGKPVTLSCSQTLNHNVMYWYQQKSSQAPKLLFHYYDKDFNNEADTPDNFQSRRPNTSFCFLDIRSPGLGDTAMYLCATSRDEGTGGFRQPQHFGDGTRLSIL.

This sequence joins TRBV6-1 and TRBJ1-2, with a tentative D call TRBD1 (5 bases). Deletions cut 2 bases from V and 7 bases from J, with 23 bases between. Germline CDR1 MNHNS, CDR2 SASEGT. The CDR3 is made up of 17 amino acids. The CDR3 DNA is TGTGCCAGCAGTGAAAGCCTCAAGGGGAAGGGTAGTAGTGGCTACACCTTC. Translating it yields CASSESLKGKGSSGYTF.

This sequence joins TRBV28 and TRBJ2-5, with a weak D call TRBD1 (6 bases). V lost 1 base and J lost 6, with 21 bases in between. CDR3 length: 17 residues. Germline lookup yields CDR1 MDHEN and CDR2 SYDVKM. CDR3 region: CASSLFIWGRDEKTQYF. The DNA of the CDR3 is TGTGCCAGCAGTTTATTCATCTGGGGGCGCGACGAAAAGACCCAGTACTTC.

The CDR3 DNA reads TGTGCCAGCAGCTTGAAGGGACAGGGAAACACCATATATTTT. It codes for CASSLKGQGNTIYF. The V and J genes are TRBV5-8 and TRBJ1-3, with 7 bases matching TRBD1. V trimming: 1 base; J trimming: 4 bases; junction bases outside the gene matches: 2. CDR3 length: 14 residues. Germline values: CDR1 SGHTS, CDR2 YDEGEE.

The chain recombines TRBV5-1 with TRBJ2-7; maybe TRBD2 (6 bases). V gave up 7 bases and J gave up 2 bases, with 16 bases separating them. CDR3 size: 14 residues. CDR1 and CDR2 (germline): SGHRS, YFSETQ. As DNA, the CDR3 is TGCGCCAGCGGCCTGGGCGGGACCACCTACGAGCAGTACTTC. It translates to CASGLGGTTYEQYF.

The V call is TRBV3-1 (or the pseudogene TRBV3-2), the J call TRBJ2-1; D is unclear. The germline V and J ends were trimmed by 0 bases and 4 bases, with 10 bases remaining between them. The CDR3 runs to 15 residues. The germline gives CDR1 LGHDT, CDR2 YNNKEL (reference sequence). The CDR3 DNA is TGTGCCAGCAGCCAAGAGGTAGCTGTTTACAATGAGCAGTTCTTC. Protein: CASSQEVAVYNEQFF.

The chain recombines TRBV2 with TRBJ1-4, with 10 bases matching TRBD1. V was pared by 6 bases and J by 8 bases, with 9 bases of the junction left unmatched. This CDR3 is built from 15 residues. CDR1 and CDR2 (germline): SNHLY, FYNNEI. CDR3 sequence: CASSPDRGRLEKLFF. The DNA for the CDR3 is TGTGCCAGCAGCCCCGACAGGGGGCGTTTGGAAAAACTGTTTTTT.

In its sample, this clone was seen once. This chain links TRBV5-1 with TRBJ2-1; 10 nucleotides agree with TRBD2. This CDR3 is 16 amino acids long. V was pared by 0 bases and J by 8 bases, with 8 bases of the junction left unmatched. Germline V gene lookup returns CDR1 SGHRS and CDR2 YFSETQ. CDR3 region: CASSLDGSGRSHEQFF. CDR3 DNA sequence: TGCGCCAGCAGCTTGGATGGTAGCGGGAGGTCCCATGAGCAGTTCTTC.

This clone was seen just once. The chain links TRBV27 to TRBJ1-1, with TRBD1 as a possible D gene (5 bases). There are 15 residues in the CDR3. Germline V lookup: CDR1 MNHEY, CDR2 SMNVEV (reference sequence). V was clipped by 0 bases and J by 3 bases, with 11 bases between them. CDR3 loop: CASSLSIRTYTEAFF. For the CDR3, the DNA is TGTGCCAGCAGTTTATCGATCAGGACATACACTGAAGCTTTCTTT.

The J gene is TRBJ2-2, the V gene TRBV9; D is ambiguous. CDR1 and CDR2 from the germline V gene are SGDLS and YYNGEE. The CDR3 sequence is 13 residues long. The V end lost 0 bases, the J end lost 8 bases, and 8 bases lay between the germline ends. CDR3 residues: CASSVGAPGELFF. The DNA of the CDR3 is TGTGCCAGCAGCGTAGGAGCTCCGGGGGAGCTGTTTTTT.

On this clone itself: Different DNA sequences within this sample yield the same CDR3. The V call is TRBV11-2, the J call TRBJ1-1; TRBD1 might be the D (5 bases). Trimming took off 3 bases at V and 3 bases at J, with 8 bases between the two ends. CDR1 and CDR2 from the germline V gene are SGHAT and FQNNGV. The CDR3 is 13 amino acids. The CDR3 loop reads CASSFKGDTEAFF. DNA of the CDR3: TGTGCCAGCAGCTTCAAAGGGGACACTGAAGCTTTCTTT.